This T cell receptor (beta chain) was captured by sequencing in a study of early T cells in non-severe SARS-CoV-2 infection (dated by TCRdb to about 2021). With respect to the entire study: Because TCR sequencing was done on bulk RNA from unsorted whole blood, the alpha and beta chains could not be paired.

Including the terminal cysteine and phenylalanine, the CDR3 comprises 14 residues. Kept here is only the CDR3 DNA, which spans 42 bases and is read in frame from base 1. In the germline V gene (reference sequence), CDR1 corresponds to SEHNR and CDR2 to FQNEAQ. For this chain, trimming is 4 bases at the V end and 8 bases at the J end, and the number of junction bases without a gene match is 7. Broad study findings and their caveats: VDJdb matching was skewed toward anti-spike CD8 responses and likely underestimated virus-specific expansions, missing private and CD4 specificities.

The table lists this clonotype with a few counts. The antigen it recognizes is unknown. Base qualities are not provided; no much larger clone lies one nucleotide away. Set within a cohort of healthcare workers in London, UK, this nested case-control study involved weekly PCR testing of nasopharyngeal swabs along with blood sampling. Healthcare workers were recruited during the week of the UK lockdown, between 23 and 31 March 2020, and followed weekly for up to about 15 weeks. The library came from 5' RACE. Reads for this sample came from a NextSeq 500. To correct for sequencing error and PCR bias, the TCR library protocol tagged individual cDNA molecules with unique molecular identifiers. Sequencing covered both TCR alpha and beta chains, and within each sample the abundances of alpha and beta sequences were tightly co-correlated. The authors processed their data as follows. Decombinator V4 was used to annotate TCR sequences for V gene, J gene and CDR3. Expanded TCRs were defined as changing significantly between any two time points under a Poisson model with p below 0.0001. TCR abundances were normalised to the total number of TCRs sequenced per sample and expressed as counts per million. MAIT TCRs were defined by TRAV1-2 paired with TRAJ12, TRAJ20 or TRAJ33, and iNKT TCRs by TRAV10 paired with TRAJ18. A search of VDJdb, accessed on 1 November 2021, was run for TCRs annotated to CMV, EBV and SARS-CoV-2, with TCRs annotated for multiple antigens excluded. In TCRdb, the public reads were trimmed at Q25 with fastp and aligned with MiXCR, with productive beta chains retained. CDR3 protein duplicates are merged, each entry listing the most common genes and DNA. The V and J calls were determined by TCRdb, not by the authors. Within this sample are approximately 56,000 distinct CDR3 sequences, with roughly 9.6% of them counted one time only. The ten largest clones take up over 10% of the sample.

The chain joins TRBV7-9 to TRBJ2-1; 8 bases in the middle match TRBD2. The sequenced sample consisted of whole blood. The source of this sequence is an adult who was a healthcare worker with PCR-confirmed SARS-CoV-2 infection or an uninfected control (not recorded which). In nucleotides, the sequence is TGTGCCAGCAGCTCCGGGACTAGTCCCGATGAGCAGTTCTTC. This translates into CASSSGTSPDEQFF.